The 3 T cell receptor beta chains below were found in one sample sequenced in a study of blood T cell repertoires in COVID-19. The table came from immunoSEQ multiplex PCR; TCRdb's copy has only in-frame clones and leaves some out. The sample carries about 140,000 clones, roughly 86% recorded once. Sequencing was done on a sample of peripheral blood. These TCRs come from a human donor in a cohort sampled during active COVID-19.

The chain uses TRBV23-1 and TRBJ2-7, with a possible D match to TRBD1 (6 bases). TRBV23-1 is an open reading frame whose function is uncertain. The CDR3 runs 15 residues. The V end lost 11 bases, the J end lost 0 bases, and 20 bases lay between the germline ends. The CDR3 sequence is CAGPTRDTFSYEQYF. The CDR3 bases are TGCGCCGGGCCAACGAGGGACACTTTCTCCTACGAGCAGTACTTC.

The V gene is TRBV5-5, the J gene TRBJ1-5, with 11 bases identical to TRBD1. CDR3 length equals 16 residues. Unmatched junction bases numbered 5, after V lost 0 bases and J lost 6 bases. Germline CDR1 and CDR2: SGHKS and YYEKEE (reference sequence). CDR3 nucleotides: TGTGCCAGCAGCTTGGCGGGGACAGGGGGATTTCAGCCCCAGCATTTT. As protein: CASSLAGTGGFQPQHF.

This clone was picked up a small number of times. The chain is built from TRBV21-1 and TRBJ2-5; the table names TRBD2, a call not compared with the DNA. TRBV21-1 is flagged as a pseudogene. This CDR3 is built from 15 residues. CDR3 residues: CASSNGDYLIETQYF. The CDR3 DNA reads as TGTGCCAGCAGCAACGGGGACTATCTAATAGAGACCCAGTACTTC.